What follows are 28 T cell receptor beta chains derived from one specimen sequenced in a study of CD8 T cells in ankylosing spondylitis (dated by TCRdb to 2015 to 2018). Library preparation was by 5' RACE. Sequencing instrument: Illumina HiSeq 2500. Using fastp at Q25 and MiXCR, TCRdb reprocessed the public reads and kept productive beta chains. Every entry covers one CDR3 protein and lists the most common genes and DNA from its rows. In all, the sample holds about 130,000 distinct CDR3 sequences, and just under 7.5% of those were seen once. Around 12% of the sample comes from the top ten. Sequencing was performed on blood, either unsorted or a sorted T cell fraction (not recorded which). The receptors come from a female donor with ankylosing spondylitis or in good health (not recorded which).

The table lists this clonotype with a few counts. CDR3 bases: TGTGCCGGTTCCCTAGTGGAGGGAGTGAACACTGAAGCTTTCTTT. Its protein product is CAGSLVEGVNTEAFF. V gene TRBV2 combines with J gene TRBJ1-1; D not resolved. Germline V CDR1 and CDR2: SNHLY, FYNNEI. Trimming cost V 11 bases and J 0 bases, with 19 bases left between them. The CDR3 length is 15 residues. Based on the CDR3 plus reference TRBV2 and TRBJ1-1, the full variable domain is EPEVTQTPSHQVTQMGQEVILRCVPISNHLYFYWYRQILGQKVEFLVSFYNNEISEKSEIFDDQFSVERPDGSNFTLKIRSTKLEDSAMYFCAGSLVEGVNTEAFFGQGTRLTVV.

At least ten counts were recorded for this clonotype. This rearrangement joins TRBV12-3 or TRBV12-4 to TRBJ2-7; maybe TRBD1 (6 bases). CDR3 size: 13 residues. V was pared by 3 bases and J by 3 bases, with 9 bases between. The chain's CDR3 is CASSFRGGYEQYF. The CDR3 DNA reads TGTGCCAGCAGTTTCAGGGGTGGCTACGAGCAGTACTTC.

This clonotype was found many times. V is TRBV5-1 and J is TRBJ1-5, with a weak D call TRBD1 (5 bases). V was cut by 3 bases and J by 4 bases, with 11 bases left in between. The CDR3 contains 14 residues. CDR1 SGHRS and CDR2 YFSETQ come from the germline V gene. The CDR3 bases are TGCGCCAGCAGCTCCGGGACGGATAATCAGCCCCAGCATTTT. Translation gives CASSSGTDNQPQHF.

This clonotype has at least ten counts. The rearrangement joins TRBV29-1 to TRBJ1-1; D unclear. The CDR3 totals 14 residues. Germline V gives CDR1 SQVTM, CDR2 ANQGSEA. The V gene lost 5 bases and the J gene lost 4 bases, with 17 bases spanning the gap. CDR3 coding DNA: TGCAGCGTTACGCCAAATTTGGTAGGCACTGAAGCTTTCTTT. Its protein product is CSVTPNLVGTEAFF.

This clonotype was recorded at least ten times. The genes are TRBV6-1 and TRBJ2-2; TRBD1 or TRBD2 may be the D gene (5 bases each). With 6 bases removed from V and 7 bases from J, the gap between germline ends came to 12 bases. CDR3 length: 13 amino acids. Germline values: CDR1 MNHNS, CDR2 SASEGT. CDR3 nucleotide sequence: TGTGCCAGCAGCCAAGCTGGGGGCGGGGAGCTGTTTTTT. It encodes CASSQAGGGELFF.

This clonotype has more than one count but fewer than ten. V and J are TRBV4-2 and TRBJ1-2; D might be TRBD1 (5 bases). The ends were cut back, 2 bases at V and 5 bases at J, with 15 bases in the middle. The V gene's germline CDR1 is LGHNA and CDR2 YNFKEQ. The CDR3 covers 15 residues. The CDR3 reads CASSQTGAASYGYTF. Here the CDR3 DNA reads TGTGCCAGCAGCCAAACCGGGGCAGCCTCATATGGCTACACCTTC.

This clonotype came up many times. The genes are TRBV20-1 and TRBJ1-5; D remains unclear. The germline V and J ends were trimmed by 0 bases and 0 bases, with 9 bases remaining between them. This CDR3 has 15 amino acids. The germline V gene has CDR1 DFQATT and CDR2 SNEGSKA (reference sequence). The CDR3 DNA follows: TGCAGTGCTAGAGATGGAAGTGGTAGCAATCAGCCCCAGCATTTT. Translation: CSARDGSGSNQPQHF.

This clonotype was detected many times. The chain joins TRBV6-2 or TRBV6-3 to TRBJ2-5, with a possible D match to TRBD1 (5 bases). V dropped 5 bases and J dropped 2 bases, with 9 bases sitting between them. Germline V CDR1 and CDR2: MNHEY, SVGEGT. This CDR3 contains 13 residues. The CDR3 nucleotides read TGTGCCAGCAGTCCCGACAGTCAAGAGACCCAGTACTTC. Translating it yields CASSPDSQETQYF.

This clonotype was observed many times. The V call is TRBV7-9, the J call TRBJ1-1; D perhaps matches TRBD1 (6 bases). The CDR3 runs 16 residues. Germline values: CDR1 SEHNR, CDR2 FQNEAQ (reference sequence). V lost 0 bases and J 7 bases, leaving 18 bases between the germline ends. This chain's CDR3 is CASSLALGGDGIEAFF. Written as DNA, the CDR3 is TGTGCCAGCAGCTTAGCTTTAGGGGGGGACGGAATTGAAGCTTTCTTT.

Ten or more counts support this clonotype. The gene calls are TRBV25-1 and TRBJ1-5, with D perhaps matching TRBD1 (5 bases). V gave up 1 base and J gave up 5 bases, with 9 bases separating them. This CDR3 region has 14 residues. Germline CDR1 reads MGHDK; CDR2 reads SYGVNS. CDR3 sequence: CASSELEGDQPQHF. The CDR3 region has the DNA TGTGCCAGCAGTGAATTGGAAGGGGATCAGCCCCAGCATTTT. The whole variable domain, remainder taken from reference TRBV25-1 and TRBJ1-5, is EADIYQTPRYLVIGTGKKITLECSQTMGHDKMYWYQQDPGMELHLIHYSYGVNSTEKGDLSSESTVSRIRTEHFPLTLESARPSHTSQYLCASSELEGDQPQHFGDGTRLSIL.

The chain employs TRBV5-6 and TRBJ2-2; D is ambiguous. The germline V gene has CDR1 SGHDT and CDR2 YYEEEE. V lost 4 bases and J 4 bases, leaving 17 bases between the germline ends. This CDR3 region has 16 residues. CDR3 sequence (DNA): TGTGCCAGCAGCCCGCTAAAAATCTCGGGCACCGGGGAGCTGTTTTTT. It specifies CASSPLKISGTGELFF.

The CDR3 region is CASSVTGTGNWPQHF. Written as DNA, the CDR3 is TGTGCCAGCAGTGTTACCGGGACCGGTAACTGGCCCCAGCATTTT. The genes are TRBV6-1 and TRBJ1-5, with TRBD1 as a possible D gene (5 bases). V dropped 4 bases and J dropped 9 bases, with 19 bases sitting between them. Per germline, CDR1 MNHNS and CDR2 SASEGT. The CDR3 is 15 amino acids.

In its sample, this clonotype was seen many times. The chain combines TRBV4-2 with TRBJ1-6; 10 bases align to TRBD1. The CDR3 is 17 residues long. Germline values: CDR1 LGHNA, CDR2 YNFKEQ. Germline trimming cut 0 bases from V and 6 bases from J; bases unmatched to any gene: 5. The CDR3 region is CASSQEWGQGSNSPLHF. The CDR3 DNA reads as TGTGCCAGCAGCCAAGAGTGGGGACAGGGGAGTAATTCACCCCTCCACTTT.

The chain recombines TRBV12-3 or TRBV12-4 with TRBJ1-6; D is unresolved. This CDR3 region has 18 residues. The V and J ends lost 5 bases and 0 bases respectively, with 17 bases between them. As DNA, the CDR3 is TGTGCCAGCAGTCGGGGTGTCAGTACTACCTCCTATAATTCACCCCTCCACTTT. Its translation is CASSRGVSTTSYNSPLHF.

This clonotype appeared many times. The chain combines TRBV5-6 with TRBJ2-5; D remains unclear. V was shortened by 4 bases and J by 1 base, with 17 bases between the two germline ends. Germline V CDR1 and CDR2: SGHDT, YYEEEE. The CDR3 is made up of 16 amino acids. CDR3 residues: CASSRTPAAVQETQYF. The CDR3 region has the DNA TGTGCCAGCAGCCGGACGCCCGCCGCCGTCCAAGAGACCCAGTACTTC.

The V and J genes are TRBV5-1 and TRBJ2-7; 8 positions match TRBD1. CDR1 is SGHRS, CDR2 YFSETQ, per germline. This CDR3 comprises 14 residues. V lost 4 bases to trimming and J lost 2 bases; unmatched junction nucleotides: 5. CDR3 sequence (DNA): TGCGCCAGCAGCGCCGGGACAGGAACCTACGAGCAGTACTTC. It yields the protein CASSAGTGTYEQYF. The whole variable domain, filled in from reference TRBV5-1 and TRBJ2-7, reads KAGVTQTPRYLIKTRGQQVTLSCSPISGHRSVSWYQQTPGQGLQFLFEYFSETQRNKGNFPGRFSGRQFSNSRSEMNVSTLELGDSALYLCASSAGTGTYEQYFGPGTRLTVT.

The J gene is TRBJ2-1, the V gene TRBV24-1; TRBD2 matches 11 bases. V lost 5 bases, J lost 3 bases, and 14 bases stayed unmatched. CDR3 length: 19 amino acids. The germline gives CDR1 KGHDR, CDR2 SFDVKD. The CDR3 DNA sequence: TGTGCCACCAGTGGGGTACCGGGTAGCGGGGGGGAGAACTACAATGAGCAGTTCTTC. It translates to CATSGVPGSGGENYNEQFF.

This clonotype was seen at least ten times. The chain has TRBV20-1 and TRBJ2-5; D uncertain. V was trimmed by 0 bases and J by 5 bases, leaving 13 bases between them. Germline V lookup: CDR1 DFQATT, CDR2 SNEGSKA (reference sequence). The CDR3 runs 14 residues. CDR3 DNA: TGCAGTGCTAGAGATAGACCAGCGCGGGAGACCCAGTACTTC. Residues: CSARDRPARETQYF.

This clonotype was counted between two and nine times. DNA of the CDR3: TGTGCCAGCACCCCTAGCGGGGCGACGTTACAAGAGACCCAGTACTTC. Its protein is CASTPSGATLQETQYF. This chain links TRBV4-2 with TRBJ2-5, with 9 bases fitting TRBD2. The V gene end was trimmed by 7 bases and the J gene end by 2 bases; junction bases not matched to a gene: 11. CDR3 size: 16 residues. Per the germline V gene, CDR1 is LGHNA and CDR2 is YNFKEQ.

The sample holds a few counts of this clonotype. The chain carries TRBV10-3 and TRBJ1-2; no clear D gene. The germline CDR1 and CDR2 sequences are ENHRY and SYGVKD. The V end was cut by 0 bases, the J end by 8 bases, with 13 bases between. The CDR3 totals 14 residues. The CDR3 loop reads CAISESGRPIGYTF. The CDR3 DNA sequence: TGTGCCATCAGTGAGTCAGGCAGGCCTATCGGCTACACCTTC.

This clonotype was seen at least ten times. The J gene is TRBJ2-7, the V gene TRBV20-1; D is unclear. The CDR3 covers 13 residues. V was cut by 1 base and J by 2 bases, with 9 bases left in between. Germline CDR1 is DFQATT and CDR2 is SNEGSKA (reference sequence). The CDR3 DNA reads TGCAGTGCTAGAGTTACGCAGACCTACGAGCAGTACTTC. Translating it yields CSARVTQTYEQYF.

At least ten counts were recorded for this clonotype. This chain uses TRBV7-8 with TRBJ1-2, with 8 bases lining up with TRBD1. Germline V gene data show CDR1 as SGHVS and CDR2 as FQNEAQ. The V segment lost 5 bases and the J segment 4 bases; nucleotides outside the gene matches: 6. The CDR3 has 14 residues. CDR3 sequence reads: CASSSQGAFYGYTF. The CDR3 DNA reads TGTGCCAGCAGCAGCCAGGGGGCCTTCTATGGCTACACCTTC.

This clonotype was counted at least ten times. V gene TRBV27 combines with J gene TRBJ2-1; a weak D match, TRBD2 (6 bases). The V end lost 1 base, the J end lost 6 bases, and 16 bases lay between the germline ends. The V gene's germline CDR1 is MNHEY and CDR2 SMNVEV (reference sequence). This CDR3 region has 16 residues. The chain's CDR3 is CASSLYGGAALNEQFF. The CDR3 region has the DNA TGTGCCAGCAGTTTATACGGCGGGGCGGCCCTCAATGAGCAGTTCTTC.

This clonotype has ten or more counts. The chain carries TRBV21-1 and TRBJ2-3; no DNA check was done on the table's D call, TRBD2. TRBV21-1 is annotated as a pseudogene. CDR3 length: 13 amino acids. The CDR3 loop reads CASSNPTSPTQYF. The CDR3 DNA follows: TGTGCCAGCAGCAATCCAACTAGCCCTACGCAGTATTTT.

This clonotype has only a few counts. V gene TRBV4-3 combines with J gene TRBJ2-2, with D perhaps matching TRBD1 (5 bases). Germline CDR1 LGHNA, CDR2 YSLEER. This CDR3 is built from 17 residues. V lost 0 bases, J lost 6 bases, and 17 bases lay in between. DNA for the CDR3: TGCGCCAGCAGCCAAGATTGGGGCAGGGTTAGGTCCGGGGAGCTGTTTTTT. Protein product: CASSQDWGRVRSGELFF.

Ten or more counts support this clonotype. This chain uses TRBV4-3 with TRBJ1-4, with a possible D match to TRBD1 (5 bases). V was pared by 0 bases and J by 7 bases, with 12 bases between. Germline V gene lookup returns CDR1 LGHNA and CDR2 YSLEER. The CDR3 consists of 15 residues. CDR3 residues: CASSQDRGAGEKLFF. CDR3 bases: TGCGCCAGCAGCCAAGATCGAGGGGCGGGTGAAAAACTGTTTTTT.

This clonotype showed up many times. CDR3 protein: CASSLQGAEAFF. CDR3 DNA: TGTGCCAGCAGTCTACAGGGGGCTGAAGCTTTCTTT. V gene TRBV28 combines with J gene TRBJ1-1, with TRBD1 matching over 8 bases. The CDR3 loop spans 12 amino acids. Germline loops: CDR1 MDHEN, CDR2 SYDVKM. Germline trimming cut 5 bases from V and 6 bases from J; bases unmatched to any gene: 2.

Ten or more counts support this clonotype. The chain employs TRBV5-1 and TRBJ2-1; TRBD2 might be the D (6 bases). This CDR3 is built from 14 residues. Germline CDR1 reads SGHRS; CDR2 reads YFSETQ. Deletions cut 2 bases from V and 5 bases from J, with 11 bases between. The CDR3 loop is CASSFGLSNNEQFF. The CDR3 DNA reads TGCGCCAGCAGCTTCGGACTATCTAACAATGAGCAGTTCTTC.